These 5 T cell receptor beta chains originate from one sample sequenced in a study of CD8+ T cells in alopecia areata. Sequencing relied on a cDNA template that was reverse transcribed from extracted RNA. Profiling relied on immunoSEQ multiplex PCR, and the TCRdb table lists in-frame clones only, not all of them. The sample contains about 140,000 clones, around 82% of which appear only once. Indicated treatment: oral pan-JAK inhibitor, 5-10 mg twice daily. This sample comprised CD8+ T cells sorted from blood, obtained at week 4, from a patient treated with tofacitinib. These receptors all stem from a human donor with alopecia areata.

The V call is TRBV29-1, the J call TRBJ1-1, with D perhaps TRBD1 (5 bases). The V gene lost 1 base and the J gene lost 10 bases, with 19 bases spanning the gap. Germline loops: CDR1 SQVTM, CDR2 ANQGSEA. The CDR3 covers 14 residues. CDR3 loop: CSVEAGDPLWTAFF. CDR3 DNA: TGCAGCGTTGAAGCGGGGGACCCTTTGTGGACAGCTTTCTTT.

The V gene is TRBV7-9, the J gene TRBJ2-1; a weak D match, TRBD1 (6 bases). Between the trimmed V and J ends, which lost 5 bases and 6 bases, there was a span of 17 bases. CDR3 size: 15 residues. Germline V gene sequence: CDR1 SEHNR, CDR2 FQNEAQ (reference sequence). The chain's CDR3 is CASSPRQELGNEQFF. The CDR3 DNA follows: TGTGCCAGCAGCCCAAGACAGGAGTTAGGCAATGAGCAGTTCTTC.

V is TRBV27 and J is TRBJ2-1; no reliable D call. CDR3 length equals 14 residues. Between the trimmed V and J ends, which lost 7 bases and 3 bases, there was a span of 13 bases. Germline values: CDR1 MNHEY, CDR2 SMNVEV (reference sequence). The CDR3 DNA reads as TGTGCCAGCAAAAGTACCGAGATCTACAATGAGCAGTTCTTC. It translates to CASKSTEIYNEQFF.

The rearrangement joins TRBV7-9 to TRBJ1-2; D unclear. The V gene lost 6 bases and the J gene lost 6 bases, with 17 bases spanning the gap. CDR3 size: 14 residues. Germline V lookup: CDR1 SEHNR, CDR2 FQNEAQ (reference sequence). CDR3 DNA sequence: TGTGCCAGCAGGGCTCGAGACGGACCAAATGGCTACACCTTC. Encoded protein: CASRARDGPNGYTF.

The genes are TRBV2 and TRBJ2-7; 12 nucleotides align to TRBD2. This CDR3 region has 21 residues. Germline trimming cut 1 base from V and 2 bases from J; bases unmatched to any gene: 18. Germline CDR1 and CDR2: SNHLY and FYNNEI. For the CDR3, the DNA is TGTGCCAGCAGTGAAGTTTTGGAGGTCGGGACTAGCGGGCTTTCGACCTACGAGCAGTACTTC. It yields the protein CASSEVLEVGTSGLSTYEQYF.